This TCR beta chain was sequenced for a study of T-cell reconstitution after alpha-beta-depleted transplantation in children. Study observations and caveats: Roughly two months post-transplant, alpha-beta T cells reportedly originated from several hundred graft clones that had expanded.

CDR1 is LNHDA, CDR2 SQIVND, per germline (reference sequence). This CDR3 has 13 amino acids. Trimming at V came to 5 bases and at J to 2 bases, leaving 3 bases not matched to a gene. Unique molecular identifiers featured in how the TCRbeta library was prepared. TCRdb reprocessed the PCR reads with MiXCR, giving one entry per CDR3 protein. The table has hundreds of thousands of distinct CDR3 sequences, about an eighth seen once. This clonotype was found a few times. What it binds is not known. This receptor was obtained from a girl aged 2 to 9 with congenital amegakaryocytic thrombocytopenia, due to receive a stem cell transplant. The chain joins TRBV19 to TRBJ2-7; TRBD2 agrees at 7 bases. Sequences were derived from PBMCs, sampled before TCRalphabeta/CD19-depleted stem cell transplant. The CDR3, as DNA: TGTGCCAGTAGTGCCGCGGGGGCCTACGAGCAGTACTTC. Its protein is CASSAAGAYEQYF.